One and the same sample provided the 15 T cell receptor beta chains below, sequenced in a study of beta chain features in type 1 diabetes. Regarding the study as a whole: Type 1 diabetes patients showed a moderate but significant shortening of TCRB CDR3s in all four CD4+ subsets.

The sequenced template was cDNA made from the entire isolated RNA. The protocol was immunoSEQ multiplex PCR, while the TCRdb copy is restricted to in-frame clones and leaves out a portion. The sample yields 300,000 to 450,000 clones, about 12% seen once. Their cognate antigens are unknown. Sequenced material: naive CD4+ T cells from blood. These receptors all come from a woman aged 18-30 years with type 1 diabetes.

The rearrangement links TRBV5-4 to TRBJ1-5; no firm D call. This CDR3 has 15 residues. Germline V CDR1 and CDR2: SGHNT, YYREEE (reference sequence). V was shortened by 4 bases and J by 5 bases, with 16 bases between the two germline ends. The CDR3 nucleotides read TGTGCCAGCAGCCAAGAACAGAGGGCTTATCAGCCCCAGCATTTT. This translates into CASSQEQRAYQPQHF.

This clone turned up a few times. The chain links TRBV18 to TRBJ1-5; 10 bases agree with TRBD1. Germline V gene sequence: CDR1 KGHSH, CDR2 LQKENI. V dropped 6 bases and J dropped 4; count of bases not matched to a gene: 9. The CDR3 runs to 16 residues. CDR3 sequence reads: CASSRAGTGDNQPQHF. CDR3 in DNA: TGTGCCAGCTCCCGGGCTGGGACAGGGGATAATCAGCCCCAGCATTTT. Drawing the rest from reference TRBV18 and TRBJ1-5, the complete variable domain is NAGVMQNPRHLVRRRGQEARLRCSPMKGHSHVYWYRQLPEEGLKFMVYLQKENIIDESGMPKERFSAEFPKEGPSILRIQQVVRGDSAAYFCASSRAGTGDNQPQHFGDGTRLSIL.

This clone occurred a few times. The rearrangement joins TRBV5-4 to TRBJ2-5, with a tentative D call TRBD2 (6 bases). Trimming removed 4 bases at V and 2 bases at J, with 12 bases between. The CDR3 runs to 14 residues. Germline loops: CDR1 SGHNT, CDR2 YYREEE (reference sequence). CDR3 nucleotide sequence: TGTGCCAGCAGCAGCCGGGACTCTCAAGAGACCCAGTACTTC. This translates into CASSSRDSQETQYF. Using reference TRBV5-4 and TRBJ2-5 for the parts outside the CDR3, the full variable domain is ETGVTQSPTHLIKTRGQQVTLRCSSQSGHNTVSWYQQALGQGPQFIFQYYREEENGRGNFPPRFSGLQFPNYSSELNVNALELDDSALYLCASSSRDSQETQYFGPGTRLLVL.

The rearrangement uses TRBV5-4 and TRBJ2-1, with TRBD2 matching over 10 bases. Trimming at V came to 3 bases and at J to 14 bases, leaving 8 bases not matched to a gene. CDR3 length: 13 residues. Germline CDR1 and CDR2: SGHNT and YYREEE (reference sequence). DNA of the CDR3: TGTGCCAGCAGCTGGACTAGCGGCCTTGGAGAGTTCTTC. Residues: CASSWTSGLGEFF.

This sequence joins TRBV4-1 and TRBJ2-1; 7 bases are shared with TRBD2. The germline V gene encodes CDR1 MGHRA and CDR2 YSYEKL. The V gene end was trimmed by 1 base and the J gene end by 5 bases; junction bases not matched to a gene: 8. This CDR3 has 16 amino acids. This CDR3 reads CASSQGRGGKNNEQFF. Written as DNA, the CDR3 is TGCGCCAGCAGCCAAGGGAGGGGAGGGAAAAACAATGAGCAGTTCTTC.

The rearrangement joins TRBV18 to TRBJ1-1, with a weak D call TRBD1 (5 bases). The CDR3 sequence is 15 residues long. V shed 3 bases and J shed 3 bases, with 14 bases lying between them. Germline CDR1 and CDR2: KGHSH and LQKENI. In nucleotides, the CDR3 is TGTGCCAGCTCACCCCGGGGCGGGAAGGACACTGAAGCTTTCTTT. This gives the protein CASSPRGGKDTEAFF.

J is TRBJ2-3 and V is TRBV5-6; D remains ambiguous. CDR1 SGHDT and CDR2 YYEEEE come from the germline V gene. The V gene lost 4 bases and the J gene lost 0 bases, with 15 bases spanning the gap. The CDR3 is made up of 16 amino acids. CDR3 coding DNA: TGTGCCAGCAGCCGACTGGTACGTGGCAGCACAGATACGCAGTATTTT. This sequence encodes CASSRLVRGSTDTQYF.

A few counts support this clone. The chain recombines TRBV7-6 with TRBJ2-5; TRBD2 agrees at 8 bases. V lost 5 bases and J lost 3; bases outside the gene matches: 8. The CDR3 is 15 amino acids. CDR1 SGHVS and CDR2 FNYEAQ come from the germline V gene. CDR3 DNA: TGTGCCAGCAGCCACCAACTAGCGGAGAAAGAGACCCAGTACTTC. This translates into CASSHQLAEKETQYF.

This clone was seen only a few times. The V and J genes are TRBV4-3 and TRBJ2-3, with 7 positions matching TRBD2. CDR1 and CDR2 (germline): LGHNA, YSLEER. Trimming took 2 bases from V and 0 from J; bases not matched to a gene: 5. This CDR3 contains 16 residues. The CDR3 DNA follows: TGCGCCAGCAGCCAAAGACGGGGGGTGAGCACAGATACGCAGTATTTT. Its translation is CASSQRRGVSTDTQYF.

A few counts support this clone. The chain carries TRBV2 and TRBJ1-2; no clear D gene. This CDR3 spans 9 amino acids. Germline V gene sequence: CDR1 SNHLY, CDR2 FYNNEI. Trimming left V 9 bases short and J 6 bases short, with 5 bases between. The CDR3 DNA reads TGTGCCAGAGAGGATGGCTACACCTTC. It specifies CAREDGYTF.

Notes on this clone: Other DNA sequences from this sample encode an identical CDR3 as well. The J gene is TRBJ1-5, the V gene TRBV7-9; tentatively, D is TRBD1 (5 bases). The V gene lost 2 bases and the J gene lost 5 bases, with 7 bases spanning the gap. CDR1 and CDR2 (germline): SEHNR, FQNEAQ (reference sequence). The CDR3 consists of 13 residues. CDR3 protein: CASSLQGDQPQHF. The CDR3 nucleotides are TGTGCCAGCAGCTTACAAGGGGATCAGCCCCAGCATTTT.

The chain combines TRBV9 with TRBJ2-1; 8 positions agree with TRBD2. Germline assignment: CDR1 SGDLS and CDR2 YYNGEE. The CDR3 length is 15 residues. The V segment lost 4 bases and the J segment 5 bases; nucleotides outside the gene matches: 8. The CDR3 here is CASSPGAGGNNEQFF. CDR3 nucleotide sequence: TGTGCCAGCAGCCCGGGGGCGGGAGGTAACAATGAGCAGTTCTTC. Filled out from reference TRBV9 and TRBJ2-1, the complete variable domain reads DSGVTQTPKHLITATGQRVTLRCSPRSGDLSVYWYQQSLDQGLQFLIQYYNGEERAKGNILERFSAQQFPDLHSELNLSSLELGDSALYFCASSPGAGGNNEQFFGPGTRLTVL.

The genes are TRBV2 and TRBJ2-2; tentative D call: TRBD1 (5 bases). The CDR3 consists of 14 residues. CDR1 is SNHLY, CDR2 FYNNEI, per germline. Trimming cost V 10 bases and J 0 bases, with 12 bases left between them. CDR3 protein: CANRPGTNTGELFF. The CDR3 DNA is TGTGCCAACCGGCCAGGGACGAACACCGGGGAGCTGTTTTTT. The variable domain in full, completed from reference TRBV2 and TRBJ2-2, reads EPEVTQTPSHQVTQMGQEVILRCVPISNHLYFYWYRQILGQKVEFLVSFYNNEISEKSEIFDDQFSVERPDGSNFTLKIRSTKLEDSAMYFCANRPGTNTGELFFGEGSRLTVL.

This clone showed up just a few times. The chain carries TRBV7-2 and TRBJ1-1; the match to TRBD1 covers 8 bases. This CDR3 spans 14 amino acids. Germline V lookup: CDR1 SGHTA, CDR2 FQGNSA. The trim removed 4 bases at V and 4 bases at J, leaving 5 bases unmatched. The CDR3 spells CASSSRQGFTEAFF. DNA of the CDR3: TGTGCCAGCAGCTCCCGACAGGGGTTCACTGAAGCTTTCTTT.

The rearrangement uses TRBV10-3 and TRBJ2-7; D uncertain. The CDR3 consists of 12 residues. V shed 6 bases and J shed 6 bases, with 12 bases lying between them. CDR1 and CDR2 from the germline V gene are ENHRY and SYGVKD. CDR3 amino acids: CAIRGFVGEQYF. The CDR3 DNA is TGTGCCATCAGGGGCTTTGTAGGCGAGCAGTACTTC.